These 15 T cell receptor beta chains originate from one sample sequenced in a study of CD8 T cells in ankylosing spondylitis. TCRdb fed the 5' RACE reads into MiXCR, producing one record per CDR3 protein. Among approximately 240,000 distinct CDR3 sequences listed, roughly a quarter were seen once. Sequenced sample: blood, either unsorted or a sorted T cell fraction (not recorded which). The receptors shown here come from a male donor with ankylosing spondylitis or in good health (not recorded which).

The rearrangement uses TRBV9 and TRBJ2-3; 11 bases match TRBD2. V was clipped by 3 bases and J by 1 base; unmatched bases: 4. From germline, CDR1 is SGDLS and CDR2 YYNGEE. The CDR3 length is 16 residues. In DNA, the CDR3 is TGTGCCAGCAGCGCTCCGGGACTAGCGGGCACAGATACGCAGTATTTT. Translating gives CASSAPGLAGTDTQYF.

This clonotype was counted many times. The chain employs TRBV20-1 and TRBJ2-3; D is unresolved. Germline V gene sequence: CDR1 DFQATT, CDR2 SNEGSKA (reference sequence). The CDR3 runs to 13 residues. V gave up 6 bases and J gave up 1 base, with 11 bases separating them. The CDR3 DNA sequence: TGCAGTGCCCCGAGGCCCGGCACAGATACGCAGTATTTT. It yields the protein CSAPRPGTDTQYF.

This clonotype showed up many times. V and J are TRBV20-1 and TRBJ2-7; 10 bases line up with TRBD1. The CDR3 runs 15 residues. The germline V gene encodes CDR1 DFQATT and CDR2 SNEGSKA (reference sequence). V lost 0 bases, J lost 9 bases, and 11 bases stayed unmatched. CDR3 protein: CSAREQGTGVTLQYF. The CDR3 DNA follows: TGCAGTGCTAGAGAACAGGGGACAGGGGTTACGTTGCAGTACTTC.

The chain has TRBV20-1 and TRBJ2-1; 7 positions match TRBD2. The trim removed 5 bases at V and 4 bases at J, leaving 8 bases unmatched. Germline lookup yields CDR1 DFQATT and CDR2 SNEGSKA (reference sequence). This CDR3 is built from 14 residues. In nucleotides, the CDR3 is TGCAGTGCTTCCCGGGACTATGCGTACAATGAGCAGTTCTTC. Translation gives CSASRDYAYNEQFF.

There are many counts of this clonotype. The rearrangement uses TRBV20-1 and TRBJ2-3; D call uncertain. The V end was cut by 0 bases, the J end by 1 base, with 5 bases between. Germline V gene lookup returns CDR1 DFQATT and CDR2 SNEGSKA (reference sequence). The CDR3 extends over 13 amino acids. The CDR3 loop reads CSARERGTDTQYF. The CDR3 DNA follows: TGCAGTGCTAGAGAACGGGGCACAGATACGCAGTATTTT.

The chain is built from TRBV20-1 and TRBJ2-1, with 7 bases lining up with TRBD1. J lost 3 bases, V lost 1 base, and 3 bases had no gene match. Germline assignment: CDR1 DFQATT and CDR2 SNEGSKA (reference sequence). The CDR3 is made up of 14 amino acids. CDR3 sequence reads: CSARGDRYYNEQFF. CDR3 nucleotides: TGCAGTGCTAGAGGGGACAGATACTACAATGAGCAGTTCTTC.

This rearrangement joins TRBV25-1 to TRBJ2-7; no reliable D call. V lost 3 bases to trimming and J lost 8 bases, with 11 bases between them. Germline assignment: CDR1 MGHDK and CDR2 SYGVNS. This CDR3 is built from 12 residues. The CDR3 DNA reads TGTGCCAGCAGTGATGCTTCTGGACAGCAGTACTTC. This gives the protein CASSDASGQQYF.

As to this clonotype: The germline gene is not matched at one end of the junction; a read error may be the cause. The rearrangement uses TRBV12-3 or TRBV12-4 and TRBJ2-1; D gene ambiguous. This CDR3 spans 15 amino acids. The DNA for the CDR3 is TGTGCCAACAGTTTCGGGCGTCCGGCCTACAATGAGCAGTTCTTC. Protein product: CANSFGRPAYNEQFF.

This clonotype was found many times. V usage is TRBV12-3 or TRBV12-4 and J usage is TRBJ1-5, with D perhaps TRBD1 (6 bases). Trimming took off 3 bases at V and 5 bases at J, with 11 bases between the two ends. CDR3 length equals 14 residues. The DNA for the CDR3 is TGTGCCAGCAGTTTTACAGGGACGGATCAGCCCCAGCATTTT. Its protein is CASSFTGTDQPQHF.

This clonotype showed up many times. The chain carries TRBV11-2 and TRBJ2-2, with unresolved D. Trimming removed 8 bases at V and 5 bases at J, with 9 bases between. The CDR3 is made up of 12 amino acids. CDR1 and CDR2 (germline): SGHAT, FQNNGV. CDR3 in amino acids: CASHELTGELFF. CDR3 DNA sequence: TGTGCCAGCCACGAGTTGACCGGGGAGCTGTTTTTT.

The chain is built from TRBV12-3 or TRBV12-4 and TRBJ2-7, with D perhaps TRBD1 (5 bases). The CDR3 consists of 12 residues. The V gene lost 7 bases and the J gene lost 7 bases, with 14 bases spanning the gap. CDR3 sequence: CASTSRVREQYF. The CDR3 nucleotides read TGTGCCAGCACCAGCAGGGTGCGGGAGCAGTACTTC.

The rearrangement uses TRBV20-1 and TRBJ2-3, with D tentatively TRBD2 (6 bases). V was trimmed by 6 bases and J by 4 bases, leaving 14 bases between them. CDR1 is DFQATT, CDR2 SNEGSKA, per germline (reference sequence). CDR3 size: 13 residues. The CDR3 sequence: CSARPGDPDTQYF. The CDR3 DNA reads as TGCAGTGCCCGGCCGGGGGACCCAGATACGCAGTATTTT.

V usage is TRBV7-8 and J usage is TRBJ1-1, with TRBD1 identical over 7 bases. Losses at the gene ends were 2 bases for V and 0 bases for J; bases not matched to a gene: 3. Germline CDR1 SGHVS, CDR2 FQNEAQ. The CDR3 has 15 amino acids. The CDR3 sequence is CASSLYRGMNTEAFF. Here the CDR3 DNA reads TGTGCCAGCAGCTTATACAGGGGAATGAACACTGAAGCTTTCTTT.

This clonotype was seen ten or more times. This chain links TRBV24-1 with TRBJ2-6, with a possible D match to TRBD2 (6 bases). Trimming left V 2 bases short and J 12 bases short, with 16 bases between. This CDR3 comprises 15 residues. From germline, CDR1 is KGHDR and CDR2 SFDVKD. The CDR3 DNA sequence: TGTGCCACCAGTGATTCCTCCGGGACTGCCCGCGTCCTGACTTTC. It yields the protein CATSDSSGTARVLTF.

The chain employs TRBV5-4 and TRBJ2-3; 9 nucleotides align to TRBD1. In germline, CDR1 is SGHNT, CDR2 YYREEE (reference sequence). The CDR3 loop spans 16 amino acids. Unmatched junction bases numbered 9, after V lost 4 bases and J lost 3 bases. CDR3 coding DNA: TGTGCCAGCAGCATGTACAGGGGGCGCGAGACAGATACGCAGTATTTT. Translated: CASSMYRGRETDTQYF.